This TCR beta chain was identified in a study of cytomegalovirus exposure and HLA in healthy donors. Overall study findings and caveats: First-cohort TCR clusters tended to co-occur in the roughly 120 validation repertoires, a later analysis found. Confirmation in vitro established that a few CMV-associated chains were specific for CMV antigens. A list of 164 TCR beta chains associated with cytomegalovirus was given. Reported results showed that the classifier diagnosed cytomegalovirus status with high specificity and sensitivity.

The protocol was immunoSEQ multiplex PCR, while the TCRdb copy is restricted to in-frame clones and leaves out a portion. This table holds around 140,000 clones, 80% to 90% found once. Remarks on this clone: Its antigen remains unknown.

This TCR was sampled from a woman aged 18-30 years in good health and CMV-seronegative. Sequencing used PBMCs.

This CDR3 reads CASRGAGYEQYF. In DNA form, the CDR3 reads TGTGCCAGCAGAGGGGCAGGATACGAGCAGTACTTC. This chain joins TRBV2 and TRBJ2-7; a possible D gene is TRBD1 (5 bases). CDR3 size: 12 residues. Trimming removed 6 bases from V and 4 bases from J, with 10 bases in between. Germline lookup yields CDR1 SNHLY and CDR2 FYNNEI.